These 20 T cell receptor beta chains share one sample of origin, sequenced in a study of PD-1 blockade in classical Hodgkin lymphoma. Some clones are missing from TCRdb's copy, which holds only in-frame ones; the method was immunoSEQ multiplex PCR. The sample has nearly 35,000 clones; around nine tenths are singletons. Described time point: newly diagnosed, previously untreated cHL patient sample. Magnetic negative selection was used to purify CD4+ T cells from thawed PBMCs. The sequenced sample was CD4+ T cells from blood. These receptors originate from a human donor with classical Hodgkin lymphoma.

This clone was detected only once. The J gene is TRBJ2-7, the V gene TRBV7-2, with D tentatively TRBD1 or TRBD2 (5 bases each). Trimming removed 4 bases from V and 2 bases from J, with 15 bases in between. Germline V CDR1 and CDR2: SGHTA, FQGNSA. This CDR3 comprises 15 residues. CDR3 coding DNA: TGTGCCAGCAGCTCAACCGGGACCGACCCCTACGAGCAGTACTTC. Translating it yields CASSSTGTDPYEQYF.

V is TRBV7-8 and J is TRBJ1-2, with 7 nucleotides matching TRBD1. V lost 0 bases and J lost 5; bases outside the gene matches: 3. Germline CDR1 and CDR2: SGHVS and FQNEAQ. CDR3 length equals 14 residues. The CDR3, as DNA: TGTGCCAGCAGCTTAGCTGCAGGGGGTTATGGCTACACCTTC. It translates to CASSLAAGGYGYTF.

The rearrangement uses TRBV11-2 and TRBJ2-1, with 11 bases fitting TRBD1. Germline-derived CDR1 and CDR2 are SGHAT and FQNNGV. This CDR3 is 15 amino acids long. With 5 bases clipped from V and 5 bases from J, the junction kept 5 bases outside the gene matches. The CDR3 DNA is TGTGCCAGCAGCGTGGGACAGGGGGTTCACAATGAGCAGTTCTTC. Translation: CASSVGQGVHNEQFF.

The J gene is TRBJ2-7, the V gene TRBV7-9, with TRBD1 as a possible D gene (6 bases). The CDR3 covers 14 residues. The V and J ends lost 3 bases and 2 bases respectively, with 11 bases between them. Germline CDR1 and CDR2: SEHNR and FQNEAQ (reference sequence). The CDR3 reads CASSFSTGAYEQYF. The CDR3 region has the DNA TGTGCCAGCAGCTTTTCGACAGGAGCCTACGAGCAGTACTTC.

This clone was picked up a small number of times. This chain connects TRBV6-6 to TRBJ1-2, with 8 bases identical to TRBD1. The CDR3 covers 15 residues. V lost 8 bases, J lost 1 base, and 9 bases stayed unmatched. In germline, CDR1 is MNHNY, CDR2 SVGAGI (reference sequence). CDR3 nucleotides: TGTGCCAGCCGACGCGAAGGACAGGGTAACTATGGCTACACCTTC. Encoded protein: CASRREGQGNYGYTF.

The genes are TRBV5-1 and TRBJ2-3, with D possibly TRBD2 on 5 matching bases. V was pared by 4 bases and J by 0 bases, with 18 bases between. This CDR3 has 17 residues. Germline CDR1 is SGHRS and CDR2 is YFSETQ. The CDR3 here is CASSAPRSGESTDTQYF. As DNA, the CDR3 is TGCGCCAGCAGCGCTCCTAGGAGCGGAGAAAGCACAGATACGCAGTATTTT.

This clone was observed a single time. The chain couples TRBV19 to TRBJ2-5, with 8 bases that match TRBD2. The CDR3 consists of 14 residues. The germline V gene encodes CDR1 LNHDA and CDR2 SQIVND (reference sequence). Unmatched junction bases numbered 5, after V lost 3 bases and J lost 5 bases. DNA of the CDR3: TGTGCCAGTAGTATCGTAGCGGGGCCGGAGACCCAGTACTTC. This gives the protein CASSIVAGPETQYF. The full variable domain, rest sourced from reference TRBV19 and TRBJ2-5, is DGGITQSPKYLFRKEGQNVTLSCEQNLNHDAMYWYRQDPGQGLRLIYYSQIVNDFQKGDIAEGYSVSREKKESFPLTVTSAQKNPTAFYLCASSIVAGPETQYFGPGTRLLVL.

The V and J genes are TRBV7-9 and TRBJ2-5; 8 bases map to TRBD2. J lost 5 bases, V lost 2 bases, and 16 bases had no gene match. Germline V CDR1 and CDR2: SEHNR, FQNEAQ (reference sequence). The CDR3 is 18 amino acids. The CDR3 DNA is TGTGCCAGCAGCTTAAACCCGTGGGGGACTAGTGGGACGGAGACCCAGTACTTC. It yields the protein CASSLNPWGTSGTETQYF.

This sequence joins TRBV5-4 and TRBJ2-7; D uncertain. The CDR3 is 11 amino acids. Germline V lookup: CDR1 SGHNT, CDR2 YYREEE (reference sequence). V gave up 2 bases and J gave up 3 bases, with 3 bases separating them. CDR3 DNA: TGTGCCAGCAGCTTCGGCTACGAGCAGTACTTC. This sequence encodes CASSFGYEQYF.

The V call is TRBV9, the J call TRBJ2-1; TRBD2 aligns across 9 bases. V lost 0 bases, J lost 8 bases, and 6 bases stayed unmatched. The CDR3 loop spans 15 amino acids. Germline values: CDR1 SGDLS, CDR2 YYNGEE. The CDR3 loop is CASSVGGGRGDEQFF. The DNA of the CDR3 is TGTGCCAGCAGCGTAGGAGGCGGGAGGGGCGATGAGCAGTTCTTC. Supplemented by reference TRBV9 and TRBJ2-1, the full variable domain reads DSGVTQTPKHLITATGQRVTLRCSPRSGDLSVYWYQQSLDQGLQFLIQYYNGEERAKGNILERFSAQQFPDLHSELNLSSLELGDSALYFCASSVGGGRGDEQFFGPGTRLTVL.

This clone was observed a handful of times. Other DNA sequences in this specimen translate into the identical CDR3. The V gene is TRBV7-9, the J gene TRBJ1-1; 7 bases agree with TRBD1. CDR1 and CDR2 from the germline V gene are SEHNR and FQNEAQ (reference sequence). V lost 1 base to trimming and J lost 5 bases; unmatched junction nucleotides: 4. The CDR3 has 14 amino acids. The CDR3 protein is CASSLGQGETEAFF. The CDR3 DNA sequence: TGTGCCAGCAGCTTAGGCCAGGGGGAGACTGAAGCTTTCTTT.

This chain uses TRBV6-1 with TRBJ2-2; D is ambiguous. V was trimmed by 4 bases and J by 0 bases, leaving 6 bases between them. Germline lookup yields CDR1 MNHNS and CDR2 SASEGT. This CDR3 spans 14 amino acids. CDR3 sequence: CASSALSNTGELFF. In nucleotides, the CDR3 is TGTGCCAGCAGTGCTTTATCGAACACCGGGGAGCTGTTTTTT.

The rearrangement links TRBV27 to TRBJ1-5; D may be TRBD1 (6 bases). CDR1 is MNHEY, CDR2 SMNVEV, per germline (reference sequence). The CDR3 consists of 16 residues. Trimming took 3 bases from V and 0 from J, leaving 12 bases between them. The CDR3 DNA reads TGTGCCAGCAGTTTCTCTGCAGGGGTTAGCAATCAGCCCCAGCATTTT. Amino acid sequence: CASSFSAGVSNQPQHF.

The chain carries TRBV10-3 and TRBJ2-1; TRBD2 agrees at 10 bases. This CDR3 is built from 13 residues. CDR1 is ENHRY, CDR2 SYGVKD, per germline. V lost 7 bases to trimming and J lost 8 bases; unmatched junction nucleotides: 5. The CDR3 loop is CAIKLAGIHEQFF. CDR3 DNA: TGTGCCATCAAACTAGCGGGGATACATGAGCAGTTCTTC.

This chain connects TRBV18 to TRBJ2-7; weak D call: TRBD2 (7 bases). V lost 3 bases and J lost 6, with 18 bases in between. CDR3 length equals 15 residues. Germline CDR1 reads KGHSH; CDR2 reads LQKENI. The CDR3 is CASSPIQGRASEQYF. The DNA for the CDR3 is TGTGCCAGCTCACCTATTCAGGGGAGGGCATCCGAGCAGTACTTC.

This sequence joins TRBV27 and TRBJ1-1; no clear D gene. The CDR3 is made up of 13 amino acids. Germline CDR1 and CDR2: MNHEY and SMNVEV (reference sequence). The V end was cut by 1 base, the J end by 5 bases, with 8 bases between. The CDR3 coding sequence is TGTGCCAGCAGTTTATTAGTGGGAACTGAAGCTTTCTTT. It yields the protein CASSLLVGTEAFF.

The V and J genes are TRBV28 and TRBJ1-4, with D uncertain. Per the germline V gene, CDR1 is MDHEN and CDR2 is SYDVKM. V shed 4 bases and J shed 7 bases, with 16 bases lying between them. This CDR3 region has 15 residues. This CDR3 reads CASSSAGSDSEKLFF. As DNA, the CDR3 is TGTGCCAGCAGTTCCGCCGGGAGCGATAGTGAAAAACTGTTTTTT.

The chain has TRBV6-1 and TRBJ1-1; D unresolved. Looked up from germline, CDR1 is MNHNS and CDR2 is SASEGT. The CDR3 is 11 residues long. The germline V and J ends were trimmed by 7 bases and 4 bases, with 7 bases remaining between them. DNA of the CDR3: TGTGCCAGCACATGGGCCACTGAAGCTTTCTTT. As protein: CASTWATEAFF.

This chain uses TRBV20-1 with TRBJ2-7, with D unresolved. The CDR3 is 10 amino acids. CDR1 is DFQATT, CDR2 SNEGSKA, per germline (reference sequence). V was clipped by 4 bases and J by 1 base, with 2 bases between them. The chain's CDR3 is CSATSYEQYF. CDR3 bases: TGCAGTGCTACGTCCTACGAGCAGTACTTC.

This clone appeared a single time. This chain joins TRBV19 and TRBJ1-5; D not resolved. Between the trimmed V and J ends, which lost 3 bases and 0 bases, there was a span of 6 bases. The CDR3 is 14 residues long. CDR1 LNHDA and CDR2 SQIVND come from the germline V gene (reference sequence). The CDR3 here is CASSMLNSNQPQHF. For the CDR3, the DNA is TGTGCCAGTAGTATGCTGAATAGCAATCAGCCCCAGCATTTT. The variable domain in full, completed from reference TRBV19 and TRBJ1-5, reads DGGITQSPKYLFRKEGQNVTLSCEQNLNHDAMYWYRQDPGQGLRLIYYSQIVNDFQKGDIAEGYSVSREKKESFPLTVTSAQKNPTAFYLCASSMLNSNQPQHFGDGTRLSIL.